These T cell receptor beta chains were read from a single sample in a study of vaccination and CD4 T cells after COVID-19. One entry per CDR3 protein, called by TCRdb with MiXCR from the PCR reads. The sample lists around 19,000 distinct CDR3 sequences, over 45% occurring once. No antigen has been identified for these receptors. The sample was CD4+ T cells from blood, cultured in vitro. The receptor set was obtained from a human donor who had recovered from COVID-19. Both conserved end residues are part of each CDR3. D genes are given only for firm matches. The size entry is marked missing in some rows and otherwise reads once, few, many or a size class.

TRBV5-5	NA	NA	TRBJ2-1	CASSLGMSSYNEQFF	TGTGCCAGCAGCTTGGGGATGAGCTCCTACAATGAGCAGTTCTTC
TRBV18	NA	NA	TRBJ1-1	CASSQEYSEAFF	TGTGCCAGCTCGCAGGAATACTCTGAAGCTTTCTTT
TRBV20-1	NA	NA	TRBJ1-2	CSAPFGAANYGYTF	NA
TRBV20-1	NA	NA	TRBJ1-1	CSAIFQGGGTEAFF	TGCAGTGCTATATTTCAGGGCGGGGGTACTGAAGCTTTCTTT
TRBV12-3/TRBV12-4	NA	NA	TRBJ2-7	CASSPGSSGVIDEQYF	TGTGCCAGCAGTCCCGGATCCTCTGGGGTGATCGACGAGCAGTACTTC
TRBV18	NA	NA	TRBJ1-6	CASSEAGRNSPLHF	TGTGCCAGCTCGGAAGCAGGCAGAAATTCACCCCTCCACTTT
TRBV20-1	NA	NA	TRBJ2-2	CSAEIQNTGELFF	TGCAGTGCCGAAATTCAGAACACCGGGGAGCTGTTTTTT
TRBV7-2	NA	few	TRBJ2-4	CASSWGSHQDIQYF	TGTGCCAGCAGCTGGGGCAGCCATCAAGACATTCAGTACTTC
TRBV5-4	NA	few	TRBJ2-4	CASSLDGLNIQYF	TGTGCCAGCAGCCTAGACGGGTTAAACATTCAGTACTTC
TRBV11-3	NA	few	TRBJ1-2	CASSLVSATGYTF	TGTGCCAGCAGCTTAGTATCGGCCACCGGTTACACCTTC
TRBV19	NA	NA	TRBJ1-5	CASSIQGGQPQHF	TGTGCCAGTAGTATACAGGGAGGTCAGCCCCAGCATTTT
TRBV6-2/TRBV6-3	NA	few	TRBJ1-5	CASRPTEIRNQPQHF	TGTGCCAGCAGACCAACCGAGATCCGCAATCAGCCCCAGCATTTT
TRBV2	TRBD1	NA	TRBJ1-1	CAISGGESRTEAFF	TGTGCCATCTCAGGGGGGGAAAGTCGGACTGAAGCTTTCTTT
TRBV30	NA	once	TRBJ1-5	CAWSSRDNQPQHF	TGTGCCTGGAGTAGCAGAGACAATCAGCCCCAGCATTTT
TRBV20-1	NA	NA	TRBJ2-7	CSAIQGYEQYF	TGCAGTGCTATACAGGGCTACGAGCAGTACTTC
TRBV28	NA	NA	TRBJ1-6	CASSLAWGARNSPLHF	TGTGCCAGCAGTTTAGCGTGGGGGGCAAGGAATTCACCCCTCCACTTT
TRBV6-1	NA	NA	TRBJ1-1	CASRPGQGITEAFF	TGTGCCAGCAGACCAGGCCAGGGAATCACTGAAGCTTTCTTT
TRBV20-1	NA	NA	TRBJ1-1	CSARSGANTEAFF	TGCAGTGCTAGGTCCGGCGCGAACACTGAAGCTTTCTTT
TRBV28	TRBD2	few	TRBJ2-7	CASRGGVQLSYEQYF	TGTGCCAGCAGGGGAGGGGTACAGCTCTCCTACGAGCAGTACTTC
TRBV20-1	NA	few	TRBJ1-5	CSARYREGQPQHF	TGCAGTGCTAGATACAGGGAAGGGCAGCCCCAGCATTTT
TRBV7-2	NA	NA	TRBJ1-1	CASSPFLTGTNTEAFF	TGTGCCAGCAGCCCCTTCCTAACAGGGACGAACACTGAAGCTTTCTTT
TRBV6-5	NA	NA	TRBJ1-6	CASSYAGGAGNSPLHF	TGTGCCAGCAGTTACGCCGGGGGGGCCGGTAATTCACCCCTCCACTTT
TRBV28	TRBD2	few	TRBJ2-1	CASSPLTGRGQFF	TGTGCCAGCAGTCCCCTAACGGGGAGGGGGCAGTTCTTC
TRBV11-1	NA	NA	TRBJ1-2	CASSLDRDYGYTF	TGTGCCAGCAGCTTAGACAGAGATTATGGCTACACCTTC
TRBV11-3	TRBD1	once	TRBJ2-5	CASSLYTAGTGEETQYF	TGTGCCAGCAGCTTATATACTGCCGGGACAGGTGAAGAGACCCAGTACTTC
TRBV6-1	NA	NA	TRBJ2-1	CASSRPPLGGYNEQFF	TGTGCCAGCAGCCGCCCGCCCCTTGGTGGCTACAATGAGCAGTTCTTC
TRBV23-1	TRBD1	few	TRBJ1-6	CASSQPGQGNSPLHF	TGCGCCAGCAGTCAGCCGGGACAGGGGAATTCACCCCTCCACTTT
TRBV3-1	NA	NA	TRBJ2-5	CASSQEDGKTQYF	TGTGCCAGCAGCCAAGAGGACGGGAAGACCCAGTACTTC
TRBV4-1	TRBD2	NA	TRBJ2-4	CASSPRAGAFKNIQYF	TGCGCCAGCAGCCCCCGAGCGGGAGCATTCAAAAACATTCAGTACTTC
TRBV19	NA	NA	TRBJ1-2	CASSRGGSGGGYTF	TGTGCCAGTAGTAGGGGCGGCTCTGGAGGTGGCTACACCTTC
TRBV6-2/TRBV6-3	NA	few	TRBJ1-2	CASRLTGPYGYTF	TGTGCCAGCAGACTGACAGGTCCGTATGGCTACACCTTC
TRBV2	NA	NA	TRBJ2-7	CASSPLRGSGEQYF	TGTGCCAGCAGCCCCCTCAGGGGATCGGGAGAGCAGTACTTC
TRBV27	TRBD2	NA	TRBJ2-1	CASSLFGLALGEDNEQFF	TGTGCCAGCAGTTTATTCGGACTAGCCCTGGGGGAGGACAATGAGCAGTTCTTC
TRBV20-1	NA	NA	TRBJ2-3	CSAVYHSTDTQYF	TGCAGTGCCGTTTACCACAGCACAGATACGCAGTATTTT
TRBV20-1	NA	NA	TRBJ2-7	CSARDIGFGEQYF	TGCAGTGCCAGAGATATCGGGTTCGGCGAGCAGTACTTC
TRBV6-2/TRBV6-3	NA	NA	TRBJ1-2	CASNLDRLNGYTF	TGTGCCAGCAACCTGGACAGATTAAATGGCTACACCTTC
TRBV15	NA	few	TRBJ1-4	CATSREDGRSEKLFF	TGTGCCACCAGCAGGGAGGACGGGCGCAGTGAAAAACTGTTTTTT
TRBV5-8	NA	NA	TRBJ1-2	CASSLRRTGGYTF	TGTGCCAGCAGCTTACGAAGGACGGGTGGCTACACCTTC
TRBV19	NA	NA	TRBJ1-5	CASSIRRGSNQPQHF	TGTGCCAGTAGTATCCGCAGGGGTAGCAATCAGCCCCAGCATTTT
TRBV7-8	NA	NA	TRBJ1-6	CASSAGAGTYNSPLHF	TGTGCCAGCAGCGCCGGGGCAGGCACGTATAATTCACCCCTCCACTTT
TRBV19	TRBD1	few	TRBJ2-6	CASSLTGVGANVLTF	TGTGCCAGTAGCCTGACAGGGGTTGGGGCCAACGTCCTGACTTTC
TRBV4-3	NA	NA	TRBJ1-3	CASSQDVGSSGNTIYF	TGCGCCAGCAGCCAAGATGTCGGGTCTTCTGGAAACACCATATATTTT
TRBV6-1	TRBD1	NA	TRBJ1-1	CASSGIDRGNTEAFF	TGTGCCAGCAGCGGAATAGACAGGGGGAACACTGAAGCTTTCTTT
TRBV18	NA	NA	TRBJ1-2	CASSPGADYGYTF	TGTGCCAGCTCCCCCGGAGCGGACTATGGCTACACCTTC
TRBV28	TRBD1	once	TRBJ2-1	CASSFIKGASFF	TGTGCCAGCAGTTTCATAAAGGGGGCGTCGTTCTTC
TRBV6-1	TRBD1	NA	TRBJ2-7	CASSKGQGTYEQYF	TGTGCCAGCAGTAAGGGACAGGGTACCTACGAGCAGTACTTC
TRBV28	NA	once	TRBJ1-1	CASTTSTRGGAFF	TGTGCCAGCACCACATCCACCCGGGGGGGAGCTTTCTTT
TRBV25-1	NA	NA	TRBJ2-1	CASSGQGASSYNEQFF	TGTGCCAGCAGTGGACAAGGGGCTAGCTCCTACAATGAGCAGTTCTTC
TRBV11-3	TRBD1	NA	TRBJ2-7	CASSFETGPTYEQYF	TGTGCCAGCAGCTTCGAGACAGGGCCCACCTACGAGCAGTACTTC
TRBV5-1	TRBD1	once	TRBJ1-5	CASSLGQGGQPQHF	TGCGCCAGCAGCTTGGGACAGGGGGGTCAGCCCCAGCATTTT
TRBV7-2	NA	few	TRBJ1-5	CASSTTWDQPQHF	TGTGCCAGCAGCACGACCTGGGATCAGCCCCAGCATTTT
TRBV6-2/TRBV6-3	NA	NA	TRBJ1-1	CASRSQGNTEAFF	TGTGCCAGCAGGTCTCAGGGGAACACTGAAGCTTTCTTT
TRBV20-1	NA	NA	TRBJ2-7	CSARDGGLSGHEQYF	TGCAGTGCTAGAGATGGGGGACTCAGTGGGCACGAGCAGTACTTC